This T cell receptor (beta chain) was identified in a study of blood T cell repertoires in COVID-19. Study-level information: Samples came from the United States, Italy and Spain, spanning acute and convalescent COVID-19. PBMCs, B-cell-depleted T cells, or T cells were the source of the cDNA or gDNA that made up the material.

The CDR3 is 13 residues long. Germline V gene lookup returns CDR1 KGHSH and CDR2 LQKENI. Trimming at V came to 6 bases and at J to 10 bases, leaving 6 bases not matched to a gene. This clone was observed a handful of times. Source study methods: Estimates of nucleated cell counts were drawn from the amplification of reference gene primers. Produced via immunoSEQ multiplex PCR; TCRdb's table is partial and in-frame only. That table is the source of V, J and clone size, and D and trimming were worked out from the DNA. The data hold 200,000 to 250,000 clones, with over 80% observed a single time. The sequenced sample consisted of peripheral blood. This TCR derives from a human donor in a cohort sampled during active COVID-19. This chain connects TRBV18 to TRBJ1-4; 9 nucleotides match TRBD1. CDR3 in amino acids: CASSLGQGGKLFF. CDR3 coding DNA: TGTGCCAGCTCCCTGGGACAGGGAGGAAAACTGTTTTTT.